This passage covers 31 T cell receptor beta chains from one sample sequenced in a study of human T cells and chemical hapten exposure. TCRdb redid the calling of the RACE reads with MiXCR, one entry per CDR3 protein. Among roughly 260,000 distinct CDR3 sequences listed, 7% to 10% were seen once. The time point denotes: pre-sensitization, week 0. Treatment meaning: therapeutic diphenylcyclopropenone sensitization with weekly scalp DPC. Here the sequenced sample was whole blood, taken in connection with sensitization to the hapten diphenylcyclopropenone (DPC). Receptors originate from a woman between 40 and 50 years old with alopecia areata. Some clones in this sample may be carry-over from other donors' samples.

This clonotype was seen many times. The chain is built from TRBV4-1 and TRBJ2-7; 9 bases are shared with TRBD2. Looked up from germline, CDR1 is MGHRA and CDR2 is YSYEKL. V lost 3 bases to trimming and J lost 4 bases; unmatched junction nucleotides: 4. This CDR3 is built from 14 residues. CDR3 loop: CASSQREGRYEQYF. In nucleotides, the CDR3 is TGCGCCAGCAGCCAGCGGGAGGGCCGGTACGAGCAGTACTTC.

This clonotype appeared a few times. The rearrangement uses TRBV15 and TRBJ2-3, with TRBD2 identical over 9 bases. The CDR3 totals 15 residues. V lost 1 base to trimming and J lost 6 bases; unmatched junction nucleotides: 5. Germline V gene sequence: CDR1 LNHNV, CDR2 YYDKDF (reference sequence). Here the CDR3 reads CATSRGDSGRDTQYF. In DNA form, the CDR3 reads TGTGCCACCAGCAGAGGGGACAGCGGGAGGGATACGCAGTATTTT.

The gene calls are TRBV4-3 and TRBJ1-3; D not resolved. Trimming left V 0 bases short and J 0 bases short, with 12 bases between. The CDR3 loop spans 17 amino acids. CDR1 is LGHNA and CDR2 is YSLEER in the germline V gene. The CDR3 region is CASSQDVTDSSGNTIYF. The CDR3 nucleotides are TGCGCCAGCAGCCAAGATGTTACAGATAGCTCTGGAAACACCATATATTTT.

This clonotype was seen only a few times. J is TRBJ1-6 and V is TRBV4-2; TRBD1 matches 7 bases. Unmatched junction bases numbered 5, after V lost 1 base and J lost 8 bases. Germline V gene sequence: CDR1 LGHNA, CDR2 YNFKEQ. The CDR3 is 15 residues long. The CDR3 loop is CASSQGQGGDSPLHF. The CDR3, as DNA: TGTGCCAGCAGCCAAGGACAGGGCGGAGATTCACCCCTCCACTTT.

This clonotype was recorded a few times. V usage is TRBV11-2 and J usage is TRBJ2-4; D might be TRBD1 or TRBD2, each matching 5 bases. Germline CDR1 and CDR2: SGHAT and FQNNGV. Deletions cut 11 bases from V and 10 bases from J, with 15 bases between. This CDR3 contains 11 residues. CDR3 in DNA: TGTGCCGAGAGGGTACAGGCTATTCAGTACTTC. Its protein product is CAERVQAIQYF.

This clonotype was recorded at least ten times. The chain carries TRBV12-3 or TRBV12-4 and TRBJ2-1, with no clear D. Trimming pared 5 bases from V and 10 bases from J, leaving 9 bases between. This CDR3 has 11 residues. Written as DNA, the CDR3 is TGTGCCAGCAGTGTGCGGCAAGAGCAGTTCTTC. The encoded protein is CASSVRQEQFF.

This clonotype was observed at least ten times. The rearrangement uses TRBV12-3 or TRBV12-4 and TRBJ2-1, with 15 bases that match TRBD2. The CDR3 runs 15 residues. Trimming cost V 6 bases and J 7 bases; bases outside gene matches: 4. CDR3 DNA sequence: TGTGCCAGCAGCCGGACTAGCGGGAGGGGGAATGAGCAGTTCTTC. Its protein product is CASSRTSGRGNEQFF.

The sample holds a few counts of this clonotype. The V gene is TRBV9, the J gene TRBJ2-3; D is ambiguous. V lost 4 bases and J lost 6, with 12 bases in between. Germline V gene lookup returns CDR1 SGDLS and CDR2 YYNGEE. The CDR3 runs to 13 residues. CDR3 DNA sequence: TGTGCCAGCAGCTCCCCAATGCTGGATACGCAGTATTTT. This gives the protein CASSSPMLDTQYF.

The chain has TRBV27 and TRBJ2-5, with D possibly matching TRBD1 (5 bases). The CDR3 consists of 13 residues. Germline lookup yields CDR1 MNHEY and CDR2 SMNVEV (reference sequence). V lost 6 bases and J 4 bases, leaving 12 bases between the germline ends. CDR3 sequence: CASRTDSAETQYF. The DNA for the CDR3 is TGTGCCAGCAGAACCGACAGCGCAGAGACCCAGTACTTC.

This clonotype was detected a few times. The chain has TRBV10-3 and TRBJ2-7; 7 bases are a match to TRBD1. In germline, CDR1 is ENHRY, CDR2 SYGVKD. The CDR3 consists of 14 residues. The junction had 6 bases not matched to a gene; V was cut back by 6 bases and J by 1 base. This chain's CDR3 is CAIRKTGTSYEQYF. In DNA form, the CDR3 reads TGTGCCATCAGGAAGACAGGGACATCCTACGAGCAGTACTTC.

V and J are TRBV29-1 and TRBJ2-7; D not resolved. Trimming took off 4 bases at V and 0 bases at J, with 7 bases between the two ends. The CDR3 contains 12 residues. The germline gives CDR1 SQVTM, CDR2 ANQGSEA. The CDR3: CSVASRSYEQYF. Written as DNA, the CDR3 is TGCAGCGTTGCCTCCCGCTCCTACGAGCAGTACTTC.

CDR3 bases: TGTGCCAGCAGTGAAGGACGGGCAGACTTATACGAGCAGTACTTC. Translated, it gives CASSEGRADLYEQYF. The rearrangement links TRBV6-1 to TRBJ2-7; D uncertain. This CDR3 is built from 15 residues. V was trimmed by 1 base and J by 4 bases, leaving 14 bases between them. Germline V gene lookup returns CDR1 MNHNS and CDR2 SASEGT.

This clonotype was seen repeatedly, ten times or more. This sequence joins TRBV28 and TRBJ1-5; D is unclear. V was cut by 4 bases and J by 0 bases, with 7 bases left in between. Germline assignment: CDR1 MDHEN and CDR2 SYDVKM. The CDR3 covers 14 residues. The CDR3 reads CASSSPGSNQPQHF. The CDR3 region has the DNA TGTGCCAGCAGTTCCCCAGGTAGCAATCAGCCCCAGCATTTT.

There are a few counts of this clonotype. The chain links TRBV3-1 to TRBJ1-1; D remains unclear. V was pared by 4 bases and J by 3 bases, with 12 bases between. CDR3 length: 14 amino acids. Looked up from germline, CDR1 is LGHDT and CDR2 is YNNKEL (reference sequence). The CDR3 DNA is TGTGCCAGCAGCCCGTCTGTGGGTCACACTGAAGCTTTCTTT. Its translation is CASSPSVGHTEAFF.

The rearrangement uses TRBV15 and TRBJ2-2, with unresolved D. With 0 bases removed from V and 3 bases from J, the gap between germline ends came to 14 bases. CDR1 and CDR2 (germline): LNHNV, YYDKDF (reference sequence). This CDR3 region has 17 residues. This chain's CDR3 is CATSRERVGFDTGELFF. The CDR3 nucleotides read TGTGCCACCAGCAGAGAACGGGTCGGGTTTGACACCGGGGAGCTGTTTTTT.

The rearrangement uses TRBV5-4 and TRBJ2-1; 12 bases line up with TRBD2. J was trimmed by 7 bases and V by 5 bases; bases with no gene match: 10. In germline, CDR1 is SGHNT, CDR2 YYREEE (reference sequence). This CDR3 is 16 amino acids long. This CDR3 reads CASSRRLAGGPNEQFF. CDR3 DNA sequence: TGTGCCAGCAGTCGGCGCCTAGCGGGAGGGCCAAATGAGCAGTTCTTC.

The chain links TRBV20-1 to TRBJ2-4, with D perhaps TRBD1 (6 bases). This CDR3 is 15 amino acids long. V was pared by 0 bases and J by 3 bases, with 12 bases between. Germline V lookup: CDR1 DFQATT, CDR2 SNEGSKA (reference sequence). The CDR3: CSAREGARGKNIQYF. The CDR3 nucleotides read TGCAGTGCTAGAGAGGGGGCCCGCGGCAAAAACATTCAGTACTTC.

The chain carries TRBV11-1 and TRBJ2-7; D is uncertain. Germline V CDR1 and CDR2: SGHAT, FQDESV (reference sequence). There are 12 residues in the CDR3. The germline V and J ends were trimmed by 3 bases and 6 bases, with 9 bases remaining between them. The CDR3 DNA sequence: TGTGCCAGCAGCTTGGAGCAATCCGAGCAGTACTTC. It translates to CASSLEQSEQYF.

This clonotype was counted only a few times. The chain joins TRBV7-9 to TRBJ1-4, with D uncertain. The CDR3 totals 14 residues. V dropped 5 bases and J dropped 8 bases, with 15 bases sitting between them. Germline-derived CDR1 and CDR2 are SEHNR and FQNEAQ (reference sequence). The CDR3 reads CASSRADVAEKLFF. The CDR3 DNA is TGTGCCAGCAGCCGAGCCGACGTTGCGGAAAAACTGTTTTTT.

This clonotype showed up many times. The CDR3 loop reads CASKSYVGSGANVLTF. As DNA, the CDR3 is TGTGCCAGCAAATCTTACGTCGGGTCTGGGGCCAACGTCCTGACTTTC. J is TRBJ2-6 and V is TRBV6-5; D is uncertain. The length of the CDR3 is 16 residues. Trimming pared 7 bases from V and 1 base from J, leaving 14 bases between. Germline V gene data show CDR1 as MNHEY and CDR2 as SVGAGI.

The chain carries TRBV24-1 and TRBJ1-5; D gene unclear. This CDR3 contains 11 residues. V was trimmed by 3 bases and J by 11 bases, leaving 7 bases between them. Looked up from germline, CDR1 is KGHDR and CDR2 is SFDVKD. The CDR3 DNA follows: TGTGCCACCAGTGATGATCGGGCCCAGCATTTT. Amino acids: CATSDDRAQHF.

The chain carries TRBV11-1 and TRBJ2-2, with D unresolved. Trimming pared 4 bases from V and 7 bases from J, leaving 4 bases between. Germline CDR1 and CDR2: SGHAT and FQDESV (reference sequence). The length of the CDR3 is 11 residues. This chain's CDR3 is CASSSLGELFF. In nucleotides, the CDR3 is TGTGCCAGCAGCTCGCTCGGGGAGCTGTTTTTT.

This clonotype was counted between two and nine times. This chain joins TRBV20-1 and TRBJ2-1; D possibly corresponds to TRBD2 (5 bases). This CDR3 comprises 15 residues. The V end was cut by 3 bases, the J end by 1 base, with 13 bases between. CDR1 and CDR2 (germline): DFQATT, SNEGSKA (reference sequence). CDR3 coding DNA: TGCAGTGCTAGCCCCAAAGCGGCATCCTACAATGAGCAGTTCTTC. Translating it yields CSASPKAASYNEQFF.

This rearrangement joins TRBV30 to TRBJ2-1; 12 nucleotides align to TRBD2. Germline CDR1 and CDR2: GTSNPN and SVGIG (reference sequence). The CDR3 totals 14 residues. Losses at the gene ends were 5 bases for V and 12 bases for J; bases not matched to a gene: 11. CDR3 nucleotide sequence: TGTGCCTGGCAACTAGCGGGAGGACAGGGAGGGCAGTTCTTC. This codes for CAWQLAGGQGGQFF.

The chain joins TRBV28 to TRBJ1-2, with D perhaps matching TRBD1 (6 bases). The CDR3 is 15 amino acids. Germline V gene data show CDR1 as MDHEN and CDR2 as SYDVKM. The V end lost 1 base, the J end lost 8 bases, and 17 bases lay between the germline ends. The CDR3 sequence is CASSLLGARSRGYTF. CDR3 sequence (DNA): TGTGCCAGCAGTTTATTGGGGGCGCGTTCAAGAGGCTACACCTTC.

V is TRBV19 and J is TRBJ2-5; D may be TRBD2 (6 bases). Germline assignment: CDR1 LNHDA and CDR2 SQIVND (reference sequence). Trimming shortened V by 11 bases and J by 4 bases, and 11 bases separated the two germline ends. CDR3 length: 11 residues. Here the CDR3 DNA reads TGTGCCGCCGGAGGGGTAGAGACCCAGTACTTC. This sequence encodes CAAGGVETQYF. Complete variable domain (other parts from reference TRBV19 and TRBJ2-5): DGGITQSPKYLFRKEGQNVTLSCEQNLNHDAMYWYRQDPGQGLRLIYYSQIVNDFQKGDIAEGYSVSREKKESFPLTVTSAQKNPTAFYLCAAGGVETQYFGPGTRLLVL.

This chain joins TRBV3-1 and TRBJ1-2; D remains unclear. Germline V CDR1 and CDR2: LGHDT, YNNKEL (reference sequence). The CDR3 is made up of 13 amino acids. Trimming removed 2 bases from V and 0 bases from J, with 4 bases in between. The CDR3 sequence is CASSQTTNYGYTF. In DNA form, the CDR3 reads TGTGCCAGCAGCCAAACCACTAACTATGGCTACACCTTC.

In nucleotides, the CDR3 is TGTGCCAGCAGCCGCGGGAGTACAGATACGCAGTATTTT. Its translation is CASSRGSTDTQYF. The chain combines TRBV7-3 with TRBJ2-3, with 7 positions matching TRBD2. Germline lookup yields CDR1 SGHTA and CDR2 FQGTGA. Trimming at V came to 5 bases and at J to 3 bases, leaving 2 bases not matched to a gene. This CDR3 has 13 amino acids.

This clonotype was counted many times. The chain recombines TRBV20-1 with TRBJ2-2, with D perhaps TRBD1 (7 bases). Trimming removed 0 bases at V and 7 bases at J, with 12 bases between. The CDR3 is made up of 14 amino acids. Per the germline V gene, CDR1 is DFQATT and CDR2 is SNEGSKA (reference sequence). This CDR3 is CSAREQGGHGELFF. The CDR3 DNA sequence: TGCAGTGCTAGAGAGCAGGGGGGACACGGGGAGCTGTTTTTT.

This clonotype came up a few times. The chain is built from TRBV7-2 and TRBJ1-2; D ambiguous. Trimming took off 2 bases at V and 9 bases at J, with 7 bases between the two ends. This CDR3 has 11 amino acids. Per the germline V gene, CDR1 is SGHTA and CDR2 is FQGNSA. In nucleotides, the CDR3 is TGTGCCAGCAGCTTACTATGGAGCTACACCTTC. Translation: CASSLLWSYTF.

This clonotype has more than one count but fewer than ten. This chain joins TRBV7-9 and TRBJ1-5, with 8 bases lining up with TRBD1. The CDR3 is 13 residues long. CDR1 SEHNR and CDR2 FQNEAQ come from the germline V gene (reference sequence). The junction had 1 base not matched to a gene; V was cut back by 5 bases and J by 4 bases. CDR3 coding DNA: TGTGCCAGCAGCCGGACAGGGAATCAGCCCCAGCATTTT. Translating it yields CASSRTGNQPQHF.